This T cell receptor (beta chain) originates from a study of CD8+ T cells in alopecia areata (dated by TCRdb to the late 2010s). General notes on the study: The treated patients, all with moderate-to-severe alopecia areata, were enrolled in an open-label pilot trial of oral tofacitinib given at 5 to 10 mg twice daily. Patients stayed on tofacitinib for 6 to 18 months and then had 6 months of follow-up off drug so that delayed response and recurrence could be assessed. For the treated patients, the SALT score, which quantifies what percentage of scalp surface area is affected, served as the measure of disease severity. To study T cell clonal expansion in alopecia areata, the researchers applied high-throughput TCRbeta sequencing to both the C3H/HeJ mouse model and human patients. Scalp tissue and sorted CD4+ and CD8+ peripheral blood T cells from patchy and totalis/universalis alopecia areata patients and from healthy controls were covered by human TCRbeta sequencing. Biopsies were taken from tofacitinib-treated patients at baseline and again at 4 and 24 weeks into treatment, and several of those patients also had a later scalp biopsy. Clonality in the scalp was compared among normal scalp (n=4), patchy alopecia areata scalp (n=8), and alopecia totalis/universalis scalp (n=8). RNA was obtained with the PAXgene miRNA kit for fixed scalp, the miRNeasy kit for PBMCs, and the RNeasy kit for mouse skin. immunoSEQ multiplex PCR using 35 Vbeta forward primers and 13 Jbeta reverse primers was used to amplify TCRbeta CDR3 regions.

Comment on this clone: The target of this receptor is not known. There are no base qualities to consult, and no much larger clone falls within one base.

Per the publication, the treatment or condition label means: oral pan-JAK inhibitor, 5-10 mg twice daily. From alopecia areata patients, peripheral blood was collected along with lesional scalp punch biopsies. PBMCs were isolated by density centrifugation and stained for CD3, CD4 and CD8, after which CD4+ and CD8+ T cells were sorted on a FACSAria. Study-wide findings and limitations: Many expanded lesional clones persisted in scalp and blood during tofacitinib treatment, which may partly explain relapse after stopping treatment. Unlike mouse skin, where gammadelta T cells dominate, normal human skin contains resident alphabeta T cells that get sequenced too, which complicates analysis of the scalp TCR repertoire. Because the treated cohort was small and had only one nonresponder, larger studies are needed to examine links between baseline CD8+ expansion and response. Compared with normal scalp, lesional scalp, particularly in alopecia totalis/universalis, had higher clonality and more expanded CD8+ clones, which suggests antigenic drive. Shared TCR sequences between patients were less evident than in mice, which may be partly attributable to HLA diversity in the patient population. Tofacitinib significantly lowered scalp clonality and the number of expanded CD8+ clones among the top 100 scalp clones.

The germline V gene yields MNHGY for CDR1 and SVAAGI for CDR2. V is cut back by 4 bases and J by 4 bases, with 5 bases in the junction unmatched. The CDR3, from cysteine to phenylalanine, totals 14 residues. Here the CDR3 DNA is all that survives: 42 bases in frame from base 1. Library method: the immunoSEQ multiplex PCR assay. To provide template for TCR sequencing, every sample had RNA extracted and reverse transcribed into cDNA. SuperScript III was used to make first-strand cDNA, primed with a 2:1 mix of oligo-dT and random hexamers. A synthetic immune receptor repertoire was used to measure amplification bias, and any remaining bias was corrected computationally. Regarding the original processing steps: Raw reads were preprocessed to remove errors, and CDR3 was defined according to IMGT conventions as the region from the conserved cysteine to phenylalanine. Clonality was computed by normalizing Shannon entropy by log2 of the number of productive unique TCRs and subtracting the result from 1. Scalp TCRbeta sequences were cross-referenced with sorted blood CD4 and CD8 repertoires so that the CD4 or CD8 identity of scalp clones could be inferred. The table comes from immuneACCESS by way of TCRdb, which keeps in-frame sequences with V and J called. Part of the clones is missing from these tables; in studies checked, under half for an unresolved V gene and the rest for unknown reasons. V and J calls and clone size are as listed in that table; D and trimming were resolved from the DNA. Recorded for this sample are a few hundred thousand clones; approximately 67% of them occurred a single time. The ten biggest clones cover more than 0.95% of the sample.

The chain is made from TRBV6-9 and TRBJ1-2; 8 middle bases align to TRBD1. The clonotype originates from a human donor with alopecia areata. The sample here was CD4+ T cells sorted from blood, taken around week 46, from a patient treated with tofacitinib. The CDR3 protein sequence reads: CASSWAQGAYGYTF. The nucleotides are TGTGCCAGCAGTTGGGCCCAGGGGGCCTATGGCTACACCTTC.